A single count supports the clone carrying this T cell receptor (beta chain). Its antigen is as yet unknown. One junction end disagrees with the germline gene, perhaps due to a read error. Amplification used 60 Vbeta primers and 13 Jbeta primers. Repertoires were generated with immunoSEQ multiplex PCR, while TCRdb's copy carries only in-frame clones and drops some. This table holds 170,000 or so clones, approximately 82% found once. This specimen comes from a study of cytomegalovirus exposure and HLA in healthy donors. Study at large: From about 180 million T cells, an earlier analysis saw approximately 110 million unique TCR beta sequences.

Overall study findings and caveats: Upon later analysis, HLA-associated TCR beta chains proved more clonally expanded than other, equally common chains. Three CMV-associated chains were confirmed in vitro to be specific for CMV antigens. Whilst most TCR sequences proved rare, a subset of public TCRs occurred across many donors.

This CDR3 comprises 18 residues. Germline loops: CDR1 SGHDT, CDR2 YYEEEE. The V and J genes are TRBV5-6 and TRBJ2-6, with 7 bases lining up with TRBD1. The sample comprised PBMCs. This clonotype was sampled from a woman younger than 45 in good health and CMV-seronegative. Written as DNA, the CDR3 is TGTGCCAGCACCCCGATGAGACAGGGAGCCTCTGGGGCCAACGGCCTGACTTTC. Residues: CASTPMRQGASGANGLTF.